This T cell receptor beta chain is drawn from a study of breast tumors, draining lymph nodes, adjacent tissues. TCRdb reanalysed the multiplex PCR reads using MiXCR and keeps one entry per CDR3 protein. The repertoire includes some 170,000 distinct CDR3 sequences, about 30% of them detected once, and roughly 3.8% sits in the top ten. Germline V gives CDR1 SGHRS, CDR2 YFSETQ. The CDR3 runs to 15 residues. In the case of this clonotype: Antigen specificity is unknown. At one end, the junction sequence differs from germline, possibly due to a read error.

Samples came from axillary lymph nodes draining the breast cancer. Findings of the study overall: Tumors had less TCR diversity than lymph nodes, more than nontumor tissue. That most tumor T cells come from lymph nodes remained unproven. Luminal-like breast cancer showed significantly greater tumor-nontumor repertoire similarity than basal-like breast cancer did.

The rearrangement joins TRBV5-1 to TRBJ1-4; TRBD1 matches 7 bases. This TCR was recovered from a female donor with breast cancer. Some clones in this sample may be carry-over from other donors' samples. Sequencing was done on a sample of axillary lymph node tissue. CDR3: CASSSTGVTNEKLFF. CDR3 nucleotide sequence: TGCGCCAGCAGCTCCACAGGGGTAACTAACGAAAAACTGTTTTTT.